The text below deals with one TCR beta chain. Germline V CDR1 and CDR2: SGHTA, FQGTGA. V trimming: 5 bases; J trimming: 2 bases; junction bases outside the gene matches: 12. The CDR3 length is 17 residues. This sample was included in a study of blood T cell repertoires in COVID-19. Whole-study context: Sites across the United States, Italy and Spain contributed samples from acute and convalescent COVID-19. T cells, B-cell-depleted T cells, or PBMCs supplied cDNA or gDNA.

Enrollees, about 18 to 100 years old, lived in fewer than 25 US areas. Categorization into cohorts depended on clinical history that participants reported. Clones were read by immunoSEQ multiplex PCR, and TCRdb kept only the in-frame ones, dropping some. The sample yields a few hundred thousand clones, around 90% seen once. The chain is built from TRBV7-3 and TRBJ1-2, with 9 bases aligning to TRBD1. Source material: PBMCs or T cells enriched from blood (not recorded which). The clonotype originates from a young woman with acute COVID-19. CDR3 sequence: CASSLRAGTGTNYGYTF. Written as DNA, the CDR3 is TGTGCCAGCAGCCTACGGGCCGGGACAGGGACAAACTATGGCTACACCTTC.